This T cell receptor beta chain is drawn from a study of graft-versus-host responses after intestinal transplantation. This clone has a single count. What it binds is unknown. Study conclusions and caveats: Early post-transplant falls in HvG clones accompanied the peak levels of circulating GvH clones. Recipient marrow held GvH clones, some first seen in ileum or blood.

Sequencing was performed with immunoSEQ multiplex PCR; in TCRdb, only in-frame clones are kept and a portion is missing. The repertoire consists of roughly 50,000 clones, with 91% occurring once and the leading ten covering roughly 6%. The CDR3 covers 13 residues. The V end was cut by 7 bases, the J end by 2 bases, with 9 bases between. Germline-derived CDR1 and CDR2 are SGHRS and YFSETQ. This chain links TRBV5-1 with TRBJ2-2; no clear D gene. The sample consisted of PBMCs, taken more than 650 days after intestinal transplant. The receptor's source is a human patient who received an intestinal transplant, so some T cells may come from the graft donor. CDR3 in amino acids: CASGGGNTGELFF. CDR3 nucleotide sequence: TGCGCCAGCGGCGGTGGAAACACCGGGGAGCTGTTTTTT.